Listed below are T cell receptor beta chains from one sample, sequenced in a study of response to subunit inactivated influenza vaccine. TCRdb used MiXCR to reprocess the RT-PCR reads, holding one entry per CDR3 protein. The data hold 250,000 to 350,000 distinct CDR3 sequences, with over 20% observed a single time. Sequences were derived from PBMCs from blood, sampled about 20 months after vaccination. The receptors were sampled from a man aged 50 to 69 who received an inactivated influenza vaccine. Both conserved end residues are part of each CDR3. Each record gives: CDR3 DNA, CDR3 protein, D gene, V gene, clone size, J gene. A D gene is named only where the DNA matches it firmly. The size field is filled for only some rows; it gives once, few, many or a size class.

TGTGCCAGCAGTCCCCGGCAAGGGCCTTGGGAGGGCTACACCTTC | CASSPRQGPWEGYTF | - | TRBV12-3/TRBV12-4 | few | TRBJ1-2
TGTGCCAGCAGCTTAGTCCTCGACAGGATCAATGGCTACACCTTC | CASSLVLDRINGYTF | - | TRBV7-9 | few | TRBJ1-2
TGTGCCAGCAGGGGGTCAGTCATACAGCCCAAGGATGGCTACACCTTC | CASRGSVIQPKDGYTF | - | TRBV2 | few | TRBJ1-2
TGTGCCAGCAGTCCGGCTAGCGGGGGAACCGGGGAGCTGTTTTTT | CASSPASGGTGELFF | TRBD2 | TRBV27 | - | TRBJ2-2
TGCAGTACGACAGGGGGAGACTACTCCTATGGCTACACCTTC | CSTTGGDYSYGYTF | TRBD1 | TRBV29-1 | - | TRBJ1-2
TGCAGCGTGTCTGGACAGGGGCAAAACGAGCAGTACTTC | CSVSGQGQNEQYF | TRBD1 | TRBV29-1 | few | TRBJ2-7
TGTGCCAGCAATTCACCCGATAATTCACCCCTCCACTTT | CASNSPDNSPLHF | - | TRBV28 | many | TRBJ1-6
TGTGCCAGCGGACTACAGGGCGCTTACTACTCCTACGAGCAGTACTTC | CASGLQGAYYSYEQYF | - | TRBV12-3/TRBV12-4 | - | TRBJ2-7
TGCGCCAGCAGCTCAGACAGTACGACTAATGAAAAACTGTTTTTT | CASSSDSTTNEKLFF | - | TRBV5-1 | - | TRBJ1-4
TGTGCCAGCAGCCAAGCGGCTTCAAATGAAAAACTGTTTTTT | CASSQAASNEKLFF | - | TRBV4-2 | - | TRBJ1-4
TGCAGTGCGCGGGTCTCCAATCAGCCCCAGCATTTT | CSARVSNQPQHF | - | TRBV20-1 | few | TRBJ1-5
TGTGCCAGCAGTTTACCAGGGCGATATGGCTACACCTTC | CASSLPGRYGYTF | - | TRBV12-3/TRBV12-4 | - | TRBJ1-2
TGTGCCAGTAGTATAGATCCAACATTCAGAGATACGCAGTATTTT | CASSIDPTFRDTQYF | - | TRBV19 | few | TRBJ2-3
TGCGCCAGCAGCTTATGGACTAGCGGGGGCTACGAGCAGTACTTC | CASSLWTSGGYEQYF | TRBD2 | TRBV5-1 | few | TRBJ2-7
TGCAGTGCTAGATCCGATATGACTAGCGGGAGATTTAGGAGTGAGCAGTTCTTC | CSARSDMTSGRFRSEQFF | TRBD2 | TRBV20-1 | - | TRBJ2-1
TGTGCCAGCAGCGCTGATAACAGGGGAACCGAAGCTTTCTTT | CASSADNRGTEAFF | TRBD1 | TRBV9 | few | TRBJ1-1
TGCAGTGCCAACCCGACAGGGGGGTACAATGAGCAGTTCTTC | CSANPTGGYNEQFF | TRBD1 | TRBV20-1 | few | TRBJ2-1
TGTGCCAGCAGTTCCGGGACAGGGGGCAGTCAGCCCCAGCATTTT | CASSSGTGGSQPQHF | TRBD1 | TRBV12-3/TRBV12-4 | many | TRBJ1-5
TGTGCCAGCTCACCGGACTCGGGACTGCGGAACACTGAAGCTTTCTTT | CASSPDSGLRNTEAFF | - | TRBV18 | many | TRBJ1-1
TGTGCCAGCAGTCCCCGTATTGGGCAGGTCGGGGAGCTGTTTTTT | CASSPRIGQVGELFF | - | TRBV5-5 | few | TRBJ2-2
TGTGCCAGCAGCCATGACAGGGGCTACGAGCAGTACTTC | CASSHDRGYEQYF | TRBD1 | TRBV28 | - | TRBJ2-7
TGTGCCAGCAGCCAGTGGGACAGCAACTATGGCTACACCTTC | CASSQWDSNYGYTF | TRBD1 | TRBV4-2 | few | TRBJ1-2
TGTGCCAGCAGTTTAGTTACATCTTCGAACAATGAGCAGTTCTTC | CASSLVTSSNNEQFF | - | TRBV12-3/TRBV12-4 | - | TRBJ2-1
TGTGCCAGCAGTGACGAGGGTGGACGTCAGCCCCAGCATTTT | CASSDEGGRQPQHF | - | TRBV6-1 | few | TRBJ1-5
TGTGCCAGCAGCGAATACATAGGGAATGAGCAGTTCTTC | CASSEYIGNEQFF | - | TRBV7-8 | - | TRBJ2-1
TGTGCCAGTAGTATAAGTCACAATGAGCAGTTCTTC | CASSISHNEQFF | - | TRBV19 | few | TRBJ2-1
TGTGCCAGCAGTTTCGGGGCCACTGAAGCTTTCTTT | CASSFGATEAFF | - | TRBV12-3/TRBV12-4 | many | TRBJ1-1
TGTGCCAGCAGACCCGGGACAGGGACCCGAAGCAATCAGCCCCAGCATTTT | CASRPGTGTRSNQPQHF | TRBD1 | TRBV28 | - | TRBJ1-5
TGTGCCAGCAGCCACCCGACAGGACTCAACTATGGCTACACCTTC | CASSHPTGLNYGYTF | - | TRBV3-1 | few | TRBJ1-2
TGTGCCAGCAGCTTAGGGCCCGGGTACTCCTACGAGCAGTACTTC | CASSLGPGYSYEQYF | - | TRBV7-2 | - | TRBJ2-7
TGTGCCAGCAGTCCCCACCGGGCGGGTTGGGAGCAGTACTTC | CASSPHRAGWEQYF | - | TRBV6-1 | many | TRBJ2-7
TGCAGCGTTGGCCGGGACTCCAGCACAGATACGCAGTATTTT | CSVGRDSSTDTQYF | - | TRBV29-1 | - | TRBJ2-3
TGTGCCATCAGCCCTGGACAGGGGTCCTACAATGAGCAGTTCTTC | CAISPGQGSYNEQFF | TRBD1 | TRBV10-3 | - | TRBJ2-1
TGTGCCAGCAGCTCCCGAAGGTTCTCCGGGGAGCTGTTTTTT | CASSSRRFSGELFF | - | TRBV7-9 | few | TRBJ2-2
TGTGCCAGCAGTTACGAGACTAGCGGAGGAGAGAGAGATACGCAGTATTTT | CASSYETSGGERDTQYF | TRBD2 | TRBV6-5 | few | TRBJ2-3
TGTGCCAGCAGCCAAGGGAGGTTGGCAGATACGCAGTATTTT | CASSQGRLADTQYF | - | TRBV11-2 | once | TRBJ2-3
TGTGCCTGGAGTGGATTCGTGGACAGGGGATATGGCTACACCTTC | CAWSGFVDRGYGYTF | TRBD1 | TRBV30 | few | TRBJ1-2
TGTGCCAGCAGTGCCAACAGGGGAAACACTGAAGCTTTCTTT | CASSANRGNTEAFF | TRBD1 | TRBV28 | many | TRBJ1-1